This record concerns one TCR beta chain sequence. The record originates from a study of shared clonotypes between healthy human individuals. Produced via immunoSEQ multiplex PCR; TCRdb's table is partial and in-frame only. The sample has about 2 million clones, about 94% seen once. Naive CD8 isolation took CD45RO-negative cells positively selected for CCR7 and excluded terminally differentiated effector memory CD45RA+ cells. CDR1 is SEHNR, CDR2 FQNEAQ, per germline (reference sequence). CDR3 length: 15 residues. Deletions cut 3 bases from V and 4 bases from J, with 15 bases between. The sequenced sample consisted of naive CD8+ T cells sorted from blood. The TCR comes from a man aged 18 to 35 in good health. The chain employs TRBV7-9 and TRBJ1-1; tentatively, D is TRBD1 (5 bases). The CDR3 region has the DNA TGTGCCAGCAGCTTCCCGAGCGGGGGGAGCACTGAAGCTTTCTTT. Its protein is CASSFPSGGSTEAFF.